This T cell receptor beta chain derives from a study of T-cell memory formation after mild COVID-19. TCRdb ran MiXCR on the 5' RACE reads and lists one entry per CDR3 protein. Here the sample spans more than 350,000 distinct CDR3 sequences, approximately 16% being singletons. This clonotype was picked up many times. Material: PBMCs or a T cell subset sorted from them (not recorded which). This TCR was recovered from a man younger than 35 who had mild COVID-19 (a few samples of this study predate the infection). Cell type and time point are not known.

CDR3 in DNA: TGTGCCAGCAGGGGGAGACAGGCGGGGACCGGGGAGCTGTTTTTT. It encodes CASRGRQAGTGELFF. V usage is TRBV9 and J usage is TRBJ2-2, with D perhaps given as TRBD1 or TRBD2 (6 bases each). The CDR3 is made up of 15 amino acids. Germline CDR1 is SGDLS and CDR2 is YYNGEE. V lost 5 bases and J 5 bases, leaving 16 bases between the germline ends. Full variable domain (remainder filled in from reference TRBV9 and TRBJ2-2): DSGVTQTPKHLITATGQRVTLRCSPRSGDLSVYWYQQSLDQGLQFLIQYYNGEERAKGNILERFSAQQFPDLHSELNLSSLELGDSALYFCASRGRQAGTGELFFGEGSRLTVL.